Listed below are T cell receptor beta chains from one sample, sequenced in a study of response to subunit inactivated influenza vaccine. TCRdb re-called the RT-PCR reads through MiXCR, storing one row per CDR3 protein. This repertoire shows a few hundred thousand distinct CDR3 sequences, 13% to 15% found once; its top ten account for around 10%. Sequenced here: PBMCs from blood, sampled 11 to 12 days after vaccination. Every receptor here comes from a man aged 50-59 years who received an inactivated influenza vaccine. Both conserved end residues are part of each CDR3. Each record gives: V gene, CDR3 length, clone size, D gene, J gene, CDR3 DNA, CDR3 protein. A D gene is named only where the DNA matches it firmly. For some rows the clone size is stated as once, few or many, or as a class when expanded; others skip it.

TRBV5-8	16	few	TRBD1	TRBJ2-1	TGTGCCAGCAGCTTAACCGGGACAGCCTCCTACAATGAGCAGTTCTTC	CASSLTGTASYNEQFF
TRBV21-1	15	few	NA	TRBJ2-6	TGTGCCAGCAGCAATTTAAGGTCTGGGGCCAACGTCCTGACTTTC	CASSNLRSGANVLTF
TRBV28	14	few	TRBD1	TRBJ1-4	TGTGCCAGCAGTCCCGGACAGGCAATAGAAAAACTGTTTTTT	CASSPGQAIEKLFF
TRBV6-1	14	few	NA	TRBJ2-1	TGTGCCAGCAGTACCAAGGGGTCCTACAATGAGCAGTTCTTC	CASSTKGSYNEQFF
TRBV5-4	13	NA	NA	TRBJ2-5	TGTGCCAGCAGCTGGACATTGCAAGAGACCCAGTACTTC	CASSWTLQETQYF
TRBV6-2/TRBV6-3	16	NA	NA	TRBJ2-1	TGTGCCAGCACCGACCGGGGGGCCGGCGCCTACAATGAGCAGTTCTTC	CASTDRGAGAYNEQFF
TRBV7-2	15	NA	TRBD2	TRBJ2-1	TGTGCCAGCAGCTTAATAGCGGGGTATTACAATGAGCAGTTCTTC	CASSLIAGYYNEQFF
TRBV5-1	14	few	NA	TRBJ2-7	TGCGCCAGCAGCTTTGGCGTCAGTACCTACGAGCAGTACTTC	CASSFGVSTYEQYF
TRBV11-1	18	few	NA	TRBJ2-4	TGTGCCAGCAGCTTAGGGACAGAACTCACGCGGGCCAAAAACATTCAGTACTTC	CASSLGTELTRAKNIQYF
TRBV13	14	medium-sized	TRBD2	TRBJ2-5	TGTGCCAGCAGCTTTCGCGGGGAGGGGGAGACCCAGTACTTC	CASSFRGEGETQYF